One sample yielded the 11 T cell receptor beta chains listed below, sequenced in a study of control samples from healthy donors and cancer patients. This table comes from immunoSEQ multiplex PCR, and its TCRdb copy is limited to in-frame clones, with some not included. There are under 200,000 clones in the sample; about 91% occur only once, and approximately 4.9% lies in the top ten. Sequencing used blood. These receptor sequences come from a woman aged 25-40 years in good health.

The rearrangement uses TRBV28 and TRBJ1-5; D not resolved. CDR3 length: 13 residues. From germline, CDR1 is MDHEN and CDR2 SYDVKM. V lost 4 bases and J lost 4, with 8 bases in between. The chain's CDR3 is CASSSSGNQPQHF. The CDR3 region has the DNA TGTGCCAGCAGTTCAAGTGGGAATCAGCCCCAGCATTTT.

The rearrangement uses TRBV3-1 (or the pseudogene TRBV3-2) and TRBJ1-5; D is possibly TRBD1 (6 bases). Germline V gives CDR1 LGHDT, CDR2 YNNKEL (reference sequence). V was pared by 8 bases and J by 4 bases, with 15 bases between. The CDR3 covers 14 residues. Here the CDR3 DNA reads TGTGCCAGCGGGGGCCCTGCAACAAATCAGCCCCAGCATTTT. Encoded protein: CASGGPATNQPQHF.

CDR3 sequence: CASRTPSRDRAFQPQHF. CDR3 bases: TGTGCCAGCAGAACCCCGTCCCGGGACAGGGCCTTTCAGCCCCAGCATTTT. This chain links TRBV21-1 with TRBJ1-5; the tabulated D call, TRBD1, remains unverified against the DNA. TRBV21-1 corresponds to a pseudogene. The CDR3 runs 17 residues.

V gene TRBV2 combines with J gene TRBJ2-3, with 13 bases identical to TRBD2. The CDR3 has 15 amino acids. Germline lookup yields CDR1 SNHLY and CDR2 FYNNEI. The trim removed 10 bases at V and 5 bases at J, leaving 9 bases unmatched. The CDR3 bases are TGTGCCATCCGGAGGACTAGCGGGGGTGGAGATACGCAGTATTTT. It is translated as CAIRRTSGGGDTQYF.

The V and J genes are TRBV9 and TRBJ2-7; 7 bases fit TRBD2. The CDR3 totals 12 residues. The ends lost 5 bases at V and 6 bases at J; junction bases unmatched: 5. The germline CDR1 and CDR2 sequences are SGDLS and YYNGEE. CDR3 sequence: CASSRWGGEQYF. As DNA, the CDR3 is TGTGCCAGCAGTCGCTGGGGGGGCGAGCAGTACTTC.

This chain joins TRBV3-1 (or the pseudogene TRBV3-2) and TRBJ1-6; TRBD1 might be the D (5 bases). V lost 5 bases and J lost 8, with 13 bases in between. CDR1 and CDR2 from the germline V gene are LGHDT and YNNKEL (reference sequence). This CDR3 spans 14 amino acids. The CDR3 protein is CASSRRGGDSPLHF. The CDR3 DNA follows: TGTGCCAGCAGCAGACGCGGAGGGGATTCACCCCTCCACTTT.

This clone has a handful of counts. This sequence joins TRBV6-1 and TRBJ1-2; D not resolved. The CDR3 length is 13 residues. V was trimmed by 0 bases and J by 0 bases, leaving 2 bases between them. Germline-derived CDR1 and CDR2 are MNHNS and SASEGT. The CDR3 DNA follows: TGTGCCAGCAGTGAAGCAGCTAACTATGGCTACACCTTC. Amino acids: CASSEAANYGYTF.

This clone was found a few times. J is TRBJ2-1 and V is TRBV2; perhaps TRBD2 as D (6 bases). Trimming took off 1 base at V and 8 bases at J, with 15 bases between the two ends. Germline CDR1 and CDR2: SNHLY and FYNNEI. The CDR3 totals 15 residues. The CDR3 protein is CASSEGRAGRHEQFF. DNA of the CDR3: TGTGCCAGCAGTGAAGGCAGGGCGGGGAGGCATGAGCAGTTCTTC.

The genes are TRBV4-1 and TRBJ2-3, with 10 bases aligning to TRBD2. The CDR3 is made up of 17 amino acids. Germline V CDR1 and CDR2: MGHRA, YSYEKL. The J segment lost 6 bases and the V segment lost 1 base, leaving 10 bases of the junction unmatched. CDR3 loop: CASSQVGLALDPDTQYF. The CDR3 nucleotides are TGCGCCAGCAGCCAAGTGGGACTAGCGTTGGACCCTGATACGCAGTATTTT.

The chain uses TRBV5-1 and TRBJ2-1, with D maybe TRBD1 (7 bases). Trimming removed 3 bases at V and 4 bases at J, with 11 bases between. Germline V gene sequence: CDR1 SGHRS, CDR2 YFSETQ. This CDR3 has 14 amino acids. DNA of the CDR3: TGCGCCAGCAGCTGGAGGGGGCTTTACAATGAGCAGTTCTTC. This translates into CASSWRGLYNEQFF.

The chain couples TRBV9 to TRBJ2-1, with 10 bases fitting TRBD2. Unmatched junction bases numbered 20, after V lost 4 bases and J lost 1 base. Germline-derived CDR1 and CDR2 are SGDLS and YYNGEE. This CDR3 spans 21 amino acids. The CDR3 region is CASSSPRAGGPPELSYNEQFF. The CDR3 DNA reads as TGTGCCAGCAGCTCCCCAAGAGCGGGGGGGCCCCCGGAATTATCCTACAATGAGCAGTTCTTC.